Here is one TCR beta chain with its context. Antigen: not known. The data were obtained in a study of cytomegalovirus exposure and HLA in healthy donors. Study context: Tens of millions of unique TCR sequences came from HLA-typed donors in an early release. Study-level points and caveats: The classifier reportedly diagnosed cytomegalovirus status with high specificity and sensitivity.

The germline gives CDR1 SGHRS, CDR2 YFSETQ. V shed 4 bases, J shed 2 bases, and the junction held 3 bases outside the gene matches. The length of the CDR3 is 15 residues. The study sampled nominally healthy donors, though unrecorded immune exposures were likely. The PCR employed 60 Vbeta primers together with 13 Jbeta primers. TCRdb's copy holds only in-frame clones and misses some; the assay was immunoSEQ multiplex PCR. Counted here are about 65,000 clones, around four fifths occurring once; the ten biggest clones make up 2.5% to 3.5%. The clonotype was recovered from a girl aged 10-17 years in good health and CMV-seropositive. The rearrangement uses TRBV5-1 and TRBJ2-3; 11 bases map to TRBD2. Source material: PBMCs. The chain's CDR3 is CASSAGLADTDTQYF. For the CDR3, the DNA is TGCGCCAGCAGCGCGGGACTAGCGGACACAGATACGCAGTATTTT.